This is a list of T cell receptor beta chains from one sample in a study of T cells in Graves' hyperthyroidism and ophthalmopathy. From the multiplex PCR reads, TCRdb called clonotypes with MiXCR, one entry per CDR3 protein. This sample carries under 350,000 distinct CDR3 sequences, about an eighth of them seen once, and the ten largest clones take 6% to 8%. The specimen was blood. These receptors originate from a woman aged 30 to 39 with Graves' hyperthyroidism that later progressed to Graves' ophthalmopathy. The CDR3 runs from the conserved cysteine through the conserved F or W. The order of the fields is CDR3 DNA, CDR3 protein, V gene, D gene, clone size, J gene. The D gene is left open where the match is weak. A clone size is listed for some rows: how often the clone was seen (once, few, many), or a class if it is expanded.

CDR3 DNA: TGTGCCAGCAGTATCCCCCTGGGGGGCAATGAGCAGTTCTTC
CDR3 protein: CASSIPLGGNEQFF
V gene: TRBV28
D gene: -
clone size: many
J gene: TRBJ2-1

CDR3 DNA: TGTGCCAGCATTGGTGGCAGATTCTCCTACAATGAGCAGTTCTTC
CDR3 protein: CASIGGRFSYNEQFF
V gene: TRBV2
D gene: -
clone size: many
J gene: TRBJ2-1

CDR3 DNA: TGTGCCAGCTCGGGACTAGCGGGATACGAGCAGTACTTC
CDR3 protein: CASSGLAGYEQYF
V gene: TRBV2
D gene: TRBD2
clone size: many
J gene: TRBJ2-7

CDR3 DNA: TGTGCCAGCAGTTTCTCCTACGAGCAGTACTTC
CDR3 protein: CASSFSYEQYF
V gene: TRBV6-2/TRBV6-3
D gene: -
clone size: many
J gene: TRBJ2-7

CDR3 DNA: TGTGCCAGCAGCCCCGGGACAGGCGGCGGTGAAAAACTGTTTTTT
CDR3 protein: CASSPGTGGGEKLFF
V gene: TRBV3-1
D gene: TRBD1
clone size: many
J gene: TRBJ1-4

CDR3 DNA: TGTGCCAGCAGTAGCGGCCGGGACGTAGGAAATTCACCCCTCCACTTT
CDR3 protein: CASSSGRDVGNSPLHF
V gene: TRBV19
D gene: -
clone size: -
J gene: TRBJ1-6

CDR3 DNA: TGTGCCAGCAGTTACCCACGGACTAGCGGGGCGAGCTCCTACAATGAGCAGTTCTTC
CDR3 protein: CASSYPRTSGASSYNEQFF
V gene: TRBV6-2/TRBV6-3
D gene: TRBD2
clone size: -
J gene: TRBJ2-1

CDR3 DNA: TGTGCCAGCAGCTCCGACGACTCCAATGAGCAGTTCTTC
CDR3 protein: CASSSDDSNEQFF
V gene: TRBV11-3
D gene: -
clone size: many
J gene: TRBJ2-1

CDR3 DNA: TGTGCCAGCAGCCCTGACCCCTACAATGAGCAGTTCTTC
CDR3 protein: CASSPDPYNEQFF
V gene: TRBV7-2
D gene: -
clone size: many
J gene: TRBJ2-1

CDR3 DNA: TGTGCCAGCAGTTTTGGACTAGCGGGGGACAATGAGCAGTTCTTC
CDR3 protein: CASSFGLAGDNEQFF
V gene: TRBV12-3/TRBV12-4
D gene: TRBD2
clone size: many
J gene: TRBJ2-1

CDR3 DNA: TGCAGCGTGACCGGACAGGCCCTTTACGAGCAGTACTTC
CDR3 protein: CSVTGQALYEQYF
V gene: TRBV29-1
D gene: TRBD1
clone size: many
J gene: TRBJ2-7

CDR3 DNA: TGTGCCAGCAGCACGACCCGGGGGTCGGAAGCTTTCTTT
CDR3 protein: CASSTTRGSEAFF
V gene: TRBV27
D gene: -
clone size: many
J gene: TRBJ1-1

CDR3 DNA: TGTGCCAGCAGCTCCCCGGGGGCTAGCGGTCACACAGATACGCAGTATTTT
CDR3 protein: CASSSPGASGHTDTQYF
V gene: TRBV3-1
D gene: -
clone size: many
J gene: TRBJ2-3

CDR3 DNA: TGTGCCTGGAGTGAGTTTGAGTCATACGAGCAGTACTTC
CDR3 protein: CAWSEFESYEQYF
V gene: TRBV30
D gene: -
clone size: many
J gene: TRBJ2-7

CDR3 DNA: TGTGCCAGCAGGGACGGAGGAAACACCATATATTTT
CDR3 protein: CASRDGGNTIYF
V gene: TRBV25-1
D gene: -
clone size: few
J gene: TRBJ1-3

CDR3 DNA: TGTGCCAGCAGCTTAGGATTTTGGGGGCCAGCCTACAATGAGCAGTTCTTC
CDR3 protein: CASSLGFWGPAYNEQFF
V gene: TRBV7-8
D gene: -
clone size: many
J gene: TRBJ2-1

CDR3 DNA: TGTGCCAGCAGTTACGAGTATAGCTACACCTTC
CDR3 protein: CASSYEYSYTF
V gene: TRBV6-2/TRBV6-3
D gene: -
clone size: -
J gene: TRBJ1-2

CDR3 DNA: TGTGCCAGCAGCCAGAGGCGAAGCGGGAGATGGACAGATACGCAGTATTTT
CDR3 protein: CASSQRRSGRWTDTQYF
V gene: TRBV3-1
D gene: TRBD2
clone size: many
J gene: TRBJ2-3

CDR3 DNA: TGTGCCAGTAGTAATAGCGGGAGGGCTTACAATGAGCAGTTCTTC
CDR3 protein: CASSNSGRAYNEQFF
V gene: TRBV19
D gene: TRBD2
clone size: -
J gene: TRBJ2-1

CDR3 DNA: TGTGCCAGCAGCTTTCTTTATAATAGACTAGCGGGAGCCCCCGGCACCGGGGAGCTGTTTTTT
CDR3 protein: CASSFLYNRLAGAPGTGELFF
V gene: TRBV11-2
D gene: TRBD2
clone size: few
J gene: TRBJ2-2

CDR3 DNA: TGTGCCAGCAGCCTGACTAGCGGGATGGAGACCCAGTACTTC
CDR3 protein: CASSLTSGMETQYF
V gene: TRBV6-1
D gene: TRBD2
clone size: -
J gene: TRBJ2-5

CDR3 DNA: TGTGCCAGCAGTTTATGGCAGGGATCGGGTCAGCCCCAGCATTTT
CDR3 protein: CASSLWQGSGQPQHF
V gene: TRBV27
D gene: -
clone size: -
J gene: TRBJ1-5

CDR3 DNA: TGCGCCAGCAGCTTCATCGAGACAGGGGGAACTGAAGCTTTCTTT
CDR3 protein: CASSFIETGGTEAFF
V gene: TRBV5-1
D gene: TRBD1
clone size: few
J gene: TRBJ1-1

CDR3 DNA: TGCAGTGCTAGAGATTACAGTAGCTCCTACAATGAGCAGTTCTTC
CDR3 protein: CSARDYSSSYNEQFF
V gene: TRBV20-1
D gene: -
clone size: many
J gene: TRBJ2-1

CDR3 DNA: TGTGCCAGCTCACCGCAACCTCCCGGGACAGGGGGCACAGATACGCAGTATTTT
CDR3 protein: CASSPQPPGTGGTDTQYF
V gene: TRBV18
D gene: TRBD1
clone size: many
J gene: TRBJ2-3

CDR3 DNA: TGCGCCAGCAGCAAGACTACCGGCCCAGGGACCGGGGAGCTGTTTTTT
CDR3 protein: CASSKTTGPGTGELFF
V gene: TRBV5-1
D gene: -
clone size: many
J gene: TRBJ2-2

CDR3 DNA: TGTGCCAGCAGCTTAGAGCCTGGAATTAGCCTCATTCGAGAGACCCAGTACTTC
CDR3 protein: CASSLEPGISLIRETQYF
V gene: TRBV7-6
D gene: -
clone size: -
J gene: TRBJ2-5

CDR3 DNA: TGTGCCAGCTCACCATCAGCGGGGAGCTCCTACAATGAGCAGTACTTC
CDR3 protein: CASSPSAGSSYNEQYF
V gene: TRBV18
D gene: TRBD2
clone size: few
J gene: TRBJ2-7

CDR3 DNA: TGTGCCAGCAGACGACCCACAGTTGTAGACACTGAAGCTTTCTTT
CDR3 protein: CASRRPTVVDTEAFF
V gene: TRBV7-9
D gene: -
clone size: many
J gene: TRBJ1-1

CDR3 DNA: TGTGCCACCAGTGCCCCGGGAGTGGGAGATGAGCAGTTCTTC
CDR3 protein: CATSAPGVGDEQFF
V gene: TRBV24-1
D gene: -
clone size: many
J gene: TRBJ2-1

CDR3 DNA: TGCAGTGCTCCGGCCGCTAGCGGGAGTCCAGATACGCAGTATTTT
CDR3 protein: CSAPAASGSPDTQYF
V gene: TRBV20-1
D gene: TRBD2
clone size: many
J gene: TRBJ2-3

CDR3 DNA: TGTGCCAGCAGCCGGACAGGGGAGGGGGCGAGGAGGAACGAGCAGTACTTC
CDR3 protein: CASSRTGEGARRNEQYF
V gene: TRBV28
D gene: TRBD1
clone size: many
J gene: TRBJ2-7

CDR3 DNA: TGTGCCTGGAGTTATAGGCGAACTAGCGGACCCTCCTACGAGCAGTACTTC
CDR3 protein: CAWSYRRTSGPSYEQYF
V gene: TRBV30
D gene: TRBD2
clone size: many
J gene: TRBJ2-7

CDR3 DNA: TGTGCCAGCAGCTCTACAGGGGAACTTAATGAAAAACTGTTTTTT
CDR3 protein: CASSSTGELNEKLFF
V gene: TRBV11-2
D gene: TRBD1
clone size: many
J gene: TRBJ1-4

CDR3 DNA: TGCAGTGCCGCCGGGACAGGTCTTGAAAAACTGTTTTTT
CDR3 protein: CSAAGTGLEKLFF
V gene: TRBV20-1
D gene: TRBD1
clone size: many
J gene: TRBJ1-4

CDR3 DNA: TGCGCCAGCAGCGATCCGGGACTAGGGTCCTACGAGCAGTACTTC
CDR3 protein: CASSDPGLGSYEQYF
V gene: TRBV4-1
D gene: TRBD2
clone size: many
J gene: TRBJ2-7

CDR3 DNA: TGTGCCAGCAGTCCACGGCCCGATAGGCCCTACAATGAGCAGTTCTTC
CDR3 protein: CASSPRPDRPYNEQFF
V gene: TRBV6-4
D gene: -
clone size: -
J gene: TRBJ2-1

CDR3 DNA: TGTGCCAGCAGCTTGGGTTCAGGAAAGATGAACACTGAAGCTTTCTTT
CDR3 protein: CASSLGSGKMNTEAFF
V gene: TRBV5-6
D gene: -
clone size: -
J gene: TRBJ1-1

CDR3 DNA: TGCGCCAGCAGCCAAGAGCAGGGAGCACGGAGTAATCAGCCCCAGCATTTT
CDR3 protein: CASSQEQGARSNQPQHF
V gene: TRBV4-1
D gene: -
clone size: many
J gene: TRBJ1-5

CDR3 DNA: TGTGCCAGCAGCCGTCCGCCGGGACTAGCGGACCCAAACAATGAGCAGTCCTTC
CDR3 protein: CASSRPPGLADPNNEQSF
V gene: TRBV3-1
D gene: TRBD2
clone size: -
J gene: TRBJ2-1

CDR3 DNA: TGTGCCAGCAGCCACCTCCCGGGACAGGGGGCCTACGAGCAGTACTTC
CDR3 protein: CASSHLPGQGAYEQYF
V gene: TRBV3-1
D gene: TRBD1
clone size: many
J gene: TRBJ2-7

CDR3 DNA: TGTGCCAGCAGCCTTCGAGCGGACTACGAGCAGTACTTC
CDR3 protein: CASSLRADYEQYF
V gene: TRBV28
D gene: -
clone size: many
J gene: TRBJ2-7

CDR3 DNA: TGTGCCTCAGGGCTAGGGCGTACTCCCTACGAGCAGTACTTC
CDR3 protein: CASGLGRTPYEQYF
V gene: TRBV7-2
D gene: -
clone size: many
J gene: TRBJ2-7

CDR3 DNA: TGTGCCTGGAGGAGGGGCGGGGCCGGCACCGGGGAGCTGTTTTTT
CDR3 protein: CAWRRGGAGTGELFF
V gene: TRBV30
D gene: -
clone size: many
J gene: TRBJ2-2

CDR3 DNA: TGTGCCAGCAGCTTAACCAGGGGAGAGAACACTGAAGCTTTCTTT
CDR3 protein: CASSLTRGENTEAFF
V gene: TRBV7-2
D gene: -
clone size: many
J gene: TRBJ1-1

CDR3 DNA: TGTGCCAGCAGCTCTAAAGCCGGGACAGGGGGCGAGGAAGGGTACGGAACCGGGGAGCTGTTTTTT
CDR3 protein: CASSSKAGTGGEEGYGTGELFF
V gene: TRBV11-2
D gene: TRBD1
clone size: many
J gene: TRBJ2-2

CDR3 DNA: TGTGCCAGCAGCCAAGCAGGCGTTTACGAGCAGTACTTC
CDR3 protein: CASSQAGVYEQYF
V gene: TRBV14
D gene: -
clone size: few
J gene: TRBJ2-7

CDR3 DNA: TGTGCCACCAGCAGAGCCGATACCGGGGAGCTGTTTTTT
CDR3 protein: CATSRADTGELFF
V gene: TRBV15
D gene: -
clone size: -
J gene: TRBJ2-2

CDR3 DNA: TGTGCCAGCAGTTACGTCATATACACTGAAGCTTTCTTT
CDR3 protein: CASSYVIYTEAFF
V gene: TRBV6-2/TRBV6-3
D gene: -
clone size: few
J gene: TRBJ1-1

CDR3 DNA: TGTGCCAGCAGCTACCTCCCTAGCGGACCACGCACAGATACGCAGTATTTT
CDR3 protein: CASSYLPSGPRTDTQYF
V gene: TRBV7-8
D gene: TRBD2
clone size: many
J gene: TRBJ2-3

CDR3 DNA: TGCGCCAGCAGTCGCGACGGGACAGCGATGAACACTGAAGCTTTCTTT
CDR3 protein: CASSRDGTAMNTEAFF
V gene: TRBV5-1
D gene: TRBD1
clone size: many
J gene: TRBJ1-1

CDR3 DNA: TGTGCCAGTTTGAGGAGGAGCACAGATACGCAGTATTTT
CDR3 protein: CASLRRSTDTQYF
V gene: TRBV19
D gene: -
clone size: few
J gene: TRBJ2-3